What follows are 6 T cell receptor beta chains derived from one specimen sequenced in a study of Graves' ophthalmopathy and Graves' hyperthyroidism. Researchers took RNA transcripts and amplified TCR beta CDR3 regions from them. HTBI-primed first-round RT-PCR preceded second-round multiplex PCR. One entry per CDR3 protein, called by TCRdb with MiXCR from the multiplex PCR reads. The sample lists hundreds of thousands of distinct CDR3 sequences, about a fifth occurring once. Sequenced: peripheral blood. The receptors were gathered from a woman between 18 and 30 years old with stable Graves' hyperthyroidism. Some clones in this sample may be carry-over from other donors' samples.

Concerning this clonotype: One end of the junction varies from germline; a read error may be responsible. This sequence joins TRBV6-5 and TRBJ2-4; D is unclear. The CDR3 totals 16 residues. Germline V lookup: CDR1 MNHEY, CDR2 SVGAGI. The chain's CDR3 is CASSYSKELAKNIKYF. CDR3 DNA sequence: TGTGCCAGCAGTTACTCGAAGGAGTTGGCCAAAAACATTAAGTACTTC.

In its sample, this clonotype was seen many times. CDR3 region: CASSFLYRGTSAFF. CDR3 DNA: TGCGCCAGCAGCTTTCTATACCGGGGAACTTCAGCTTTCTTT. The V gene is TRBV5-1, the J gene TRBJ1-1; D is ambiguous. Looked up from germline, CDR1 is SGHRS and CDR2 is YFSETQ. This CDR3 spans 14 amino acids. V shed 2 bases and J shed 10 bases, with 18 bases lying between them.

This sequence joins TRBV2 and TRBJ2-5; D might be TRBD1 (5 bases). Deletions cut 4 bases from V and 1 base from J, with 10 bases between. Germline CDR1 and CDR2: SNHLY and FYNNEI. The CDR3 covers 14 residues. The CDR3 coding sequence is TGTGCCAGCAGTGGGCAGGGCAGCCAAGAGACCCAGTACTTC. It yields the protein CASSGQGSQETQYF.

This clonotype showed up many times. This sequence joins TRBV6-1 and TRBJ1-2; D possibly corresponds to TRBD1 (5 bases). CDR1 is MNHNS, CDR2 SASEGT, per germline. There are 14 residues in the CDR3. The germline V and J ends were trimmed by 9 bases and 5 bases, with 19 bases remaining between them. The CDR3 loop is CASSPSTVRYGYTF. In DNA, the CDR3 is TGTGCCAGTTCACCCTCGACAGTTCGTTATGGCTACACCTTC.

Points on this clonotype: A read error is likely, as this CDR3 ends without the conserved phenylalanine or tryptophan. This chain links TRBV30 with TRBJ2-4, with 10 bases aligning to TRBD2. This CDR3 has 15 amino acids. The V segment lost 2 bases and the J segment 9 bases; nucleotides outside the gene matches: 10. Germline V gene data show CDR1 as GTSNPN and CDR2 as SVGIG (reference sequence). CDR3 sequence (DNA): TGTGCCTGGAGTACAAGCGGGGGGGCCGCAAGCATTCAGTACCTC. Its translation: CAWSTSGGAASIQYL.

This clonotype appeared many times. The chain joins TRBV13 to TRBJ1-2; D ambiguous. V lost 2 bases, J lost 4 bases, and 11 bases lay in between. The CDR3 has 14 residues. CDR1 PRHDT and CDR2 FYEKMQ come from the germline V gene (reference sequence). The CDR3 loop reads CASSLNERLYGYTF. For the CDR3, the DNA is TGTGCCAGCAGCTTAAATGAACGTCTCTATGGCTACACCTTC.